These 17 T cell receptor beta chains share one sample of origin, sequenced in a study of T cells in Graves' hyperthyroidism and ophthalmopathy. Amplified regions were TCR beta CDR3 sequences from RNA transcripts. With the HTBI primer set, the TCR CDR3 went through a first round of RT-PCR. One entry per CDR3 protein, called by TCRdb with MiXCR from the multiplex PCR reads. Among 450,000 to 650,000 distinct CDR3 sequences, about a sixth were seen once, and the ten largest hold 15% to 20%. The sequenced material came from blood. Source of these receptors: a woman aged 18-29 years with Graves' ophthalmopathy.

This chain connects TRBV12-3 or TRBV12-4 to TRBJ2-2; TRBD2 might be the D (6 bases). CDR3 length: 16 amino acids. Trimming stripped 6 bases from V and 5 bases from J, with 19 bases between. The CDR3 spells CASSIPRGGETGELFF. The CDR3 DNA follows: TGTGCCAGCAGCATCCCCCGGGGAGGAGAAACCGGGGAGCTGTTTTTT.

The V call is TRBV29-1, the J call TRBJ1-6, with 8 bases fitting TRBD1. CDR1 SQVTM and CDR2 ANQGSEA come from the germline V gene. This CDR3 comprises 14 residues. The J segment lost 9 bases and the V segment lost 6 bases, leaving 10 bases of the junction unmatched. The CDR3 loop is CSVRTGTGTSPLHF. CDR3 bases: TGCAGCGTGAGGACCGGGACAGGAACTTCACCCCTCCACTTT.

This clonotype has a count of ten or more. The gene calls are TRBV27 and TRBJ1-1; 10 nucleotides line up with TRBD1. The germline CDR1 and CDR2 sequences are MNHEY and SMNVEV (reference sequence). The CDR3 totals 15 residues. V trimming: 3 bases; J trimming: 4 bases; junction bases outside the gene matches: 5. CDR3 sequence (DNA): TGTGCCAGCAGTTTTCCTGGACAGGGGGTCACTGAAGCTTTCTTT. It yields the protein CASSFPGQGVTEAFF.

This clonotype was counted only a few times. V gene TRBV30 combines with J gene TRBJ1-3; D is perhaps TRBD1 (5 bases). V lost 4 bases to trimming and J lost 0 bases, with 13 bases between them. Germline V gives CDR1 GTSNPN, CDR2 SVGIG (reference sequence). CDR3 length: 15 amino acids. Here the CDR3 reads CAWTPGAYSGNTIYF. The CDR3 bases are TGTGCCTGGACCCCCGGGGCTTACTCTGGAAACACCATATATTTT.

There are a few counts of this clonotype. The chain links TRBV9 to TRBJ2-2, with 8 bases that match TRBD1. Looked up from germline, CDR1 is SGDLS and CDR2 is YYNGEE. V was pared by 3 bases and J by 4 bases, with 5 bases of the junction left unmatched. The CDR3 covers 15 residues. DNA for the CDR3: TGTGCCAGCAGCGCCAGACAGGGGAGCACCGGGGAGCTGTTTTTT. As protein: CASSARQGSTGELFF.

In this sample, this clonotype turned up many times. This chain links TRBV10-3 with TRBJ2-1; D is undetermined. Per the germline V gene, CDR1 is ENHRY and CDR2 is SYGVKD. V lost 5 bases and J 6 bases, leaving 17 bases between the germline ends. This CDR3 is built from 15 residues. The DNA for the CDR3 is TGTGCCATCAGTCCCCACAACACTCCGAGCAATGAGCAGTTCTTC. Its protein is CAISPHNTPSNEQFF.

This chain links TRBV7-9 with TRBJ2-2; D unresolved. Germline-derived CDR1 and CDR2 are SEHNR and FQNEAQ (reference sequence). Deletions cut 1 base from V and 7 bases from J, with 10 bases between. The length of the CDR3 is 14 residues. The CDR3 is CASSLVLGSGELFF. The CDR3 coding sequence is TGTGCCAGCAGCTTAGTTCTGGGAAGCGGGGAGCTGTTTTTT.

V and J are TRBV19 and TRBJ1-2, with 8 positions matching TRBD1. The CDR3 contains 15 residues. Germline assignment: CDR1 LNHDA and CDR2 SQIVND (reference sequence). Trimming took 1 base from V and 2 from J; bases not matched to a gene: 3. Here the CDR3 DNA reads TGTGCCAGTAGTATAGCCCGGACAGGGAACTATGGCTACACCTTC. Its protein product is CASSIARTGNYGYTF.

This clonotype was found a few times. The genes are TRBV18 and TRBJ2-7, with 7 bases identical to TRBD2. Germline trimming cut 2 bases from V and 5 bases from J; bases unmatched to any gene: 9. The germline V gene encodes CDR1 KGHSH and CDR2 LQKENI. There are 15 residues in the CDR3. The CDR3 sequence is CASSPKEAGVHEQYF. CDR3 in DNA: TGTGCCAGCTCACCAAAGGAGGCGGGGGTCCACGAGCAGTACTTC.

This chain joins TRBV6-6 and TRBJ2-1, with D tentatively TRBD2 (6 bases). There are 17 residues in the CDR3. Germline values: CDR1 MNHNY, CDR2 SVGAGI (reference sequence). V was shortened by 2 bases and J by 0 bases, with 14 bases between the two germline ends. This CDR3 reads CASSYQMEGFSYNEQFF. CDR3 DNA: TGTGCCAGCAGTTACCAGATGGAGGGTTTCTCCTACAATGAGCAGTTCTTC.

Worth noting for this clonotype: A read error may explain this, as a much larger clone is one base away. The J gene is TRBJ1-1, the V gene TRBV29-1; D is unresolved. V lost 6 bases and J 0 bases, leaving 17 bases between the germline ends. This CDR3 has 15 residues. Germline loops: CDR1 SQVTM, CDR2 ANQGSEA. The DNA of the CDR3 is TGCAGCGTCGCGGTCGGACGGACGATGAACACTGAAGCTTTCTTT. It translates to CSVAVGRTMNTEAFF. Full variable domain (outside the CDR3, taken from reference TRBV29-1 and TRBJ1-1): SAVISQKPSRDICQRGTSLTIQCQVDSQVTMMFWYRQQPGQSLTLIATANQGSEATYESGFVIDKFPISRPNLTFSTLTVSNMSPEDSSIYLCSVAVGRTMNTEAFFGQGTRLTVV.

This clonotype has at least ten counts. The rearrangement links TRBV27 to TRBJ2-7, with a weak D call TRBD2 (5 bases). The CDR3 extends over 16 amino acids. The germline V gene has CDR1 MNHEY and CDR2 SMNVEV (reference sequence). Trimming removed 3 bases from V and 3 bases from J, with 18 bases in between. CDR3 loop: CASSFAGPPNHYEQYF. The CDR3 nucleotides read TGTGCCAGCAGTTTCGCGGGTCCTCCAAACCACTACGAGCAGTACTTC.

The sample holds a few counts of this clonotype. The chain has TRBV19 and TRBJ1-1; D is undetermined. This CDR3 comprises 15 residues. V lost 1 base and J 3 bases, leaving 12 bases between the germline ends. From germline, CDR1 is LNHDA and CDR2 SQIVND (reference sequence). The CDR3 here is CASSIGRGLDTEAFF. Here the CDR3 DNA reads TGTGCCAGTAGTATAGGCCGGGGTCTCGACACTGAAGCTTTCTTT.

This clonotype was found many times. The genes are TRBV11-3 and TRBJ1-1, with TRBD1 identical over 7 bases. V lost 5 bases and J lost 6; bases outside the gene matches: 12. The CDR3 totals 15 residues. Germline assignment: CDR1 SGHNT and CDR2 YENEEA. Here the CDR3 reads CASSRPGTEGPEAFF. The CDR3 DNA reads as TGTGCCAGCAGCCGACCCGGGACAGAGGGCCCTGAAGCTTTCTTT.

The gene calls are TRBV10-2 and TRBJ1-2; a possible D gene is TRBD1 (5 bases). The CDR3 runs 13 residues. V lost 7 bases to trimming and J lost 4 bases, with 13 bases between them. Germline V gives CDR1 WSHSY, CDR2 SAAADI. CDR3 region: CASTAGGVYGYTF. The CDR3 nucleotides read TGCGCCAGCACCGCGGGGGGTGTCTATGGCTACACCTTC.

This clonotype was seen ten or more times. The chain carries TRBV7-2 and TRBJ2-1; 7 bases agree with TRBD2. Looked up from germline, CDR1 is SGHTA and CDR2 is FQGNSA. The V and J ends lost 1 base and 1 base, in that order; junction bases with no gene match: 7. This CDR3 is built from 17 residues. For the CDR3, the DNA is TGTGCCAGCAGCTTAGATGGGGGAGGGCCTTCCTACAATGAGCAGTTCTTC. This encodes CASSLDGGGPSYNEQFF.

This chain connects TRBV24-1 to TRBJ1-3; the D gene is possibly TRBD1 (5 bases). The CDR3 extends over 13 amino acids. V was trimmed by 4 bases and J by 4 bases, leaving 7 bases between them. CDR1 is KGHDR, CDR2 SFDVKD, per germline. Here the CDR3 reads CATSERTGNTIYF. DNA for the CDR3: TGTGCCACCAGTGAAAGGACAGGAAACACCATATATTTT.